This paragraph reports one T cell receptor (beta chain). Its antigen is not known. The sample comes from a study of cytomegalovirus exposure and HLA in healthy donors. Overall study results and limits: The authors listed 180 or so TCR beta chains as cytomegalovirus-associated.

Primers included in the PCR were 60 Vbeta and 13 Jbeta primers. Measured with immunoSEQ multiplex PCR; TCRdb has only the in-frame clones, and not every one. The table has about 130,000 clones, over 80% seen once. There are 15 residues in the CDR3. Germline V CDR1 and CDR2: SGHTA, FQGNSA. The V and J ends lost 5 bases and 5 bases, in that order; junction bases with no gene match: 10. When sampled, the donors appeared nominally healthy, though they likely had unrecorded immune exposures. The chain couples TRBV7-2 to TRBJ2-5; 8 nucleotides agree with TRBD1. The TCR was taken from a boy between 10 and 17 years old in good health and CMV-seronegative. Material for sequencing was PBMCs. The CDR3 region has the DNA TGTGCCAGCAGCACCGGACAGGGTACCGGGGAGACCCAGTACTTC. Its protein is CASSTGQGTGETQYF.